The subject of this entry is one TCR beta chain. Its antigen is not known. This sample stems from a study of cytomegalovirus exposure and HLA in healthy donors. This CDR3 region has 14 residues. V lost 1 base, J lost 4 bases, and 11 bases lay in between. In germline, CDR1 is KGHSH, CDR2 LQKENI. The PCR made use of 60 Vbeta and 13 Jbeta primers. Only in-frame clones appear in the TCRdb table, and some are missing; sequencing was by immunoSEQ multiplex PCR. Of about 180,000 clones detected, around four fifths appear once; the ten largest clones hold about 1.5%. General study points: It was only CMV serostatus that was available as immune exposure information. A later analysis linked a missense variant in DCLRE1C to the trimming of TCR beta V and J genes.

At collection, donors were nominally healthy, but unrecorded immune exposures were probable. The sequenced sample consisted of PBMCs. This TCR derives from a man younger than 30 in good health and CMV-seronegative. This sequence joins TRBV18 and TRBJ2-7, with D maybe TRBD1 (5 bases). CDR3 region: CASSPQGLGYEQYF. The CDR3 DNA reads as TGTGCCAGCTCACCACAGGGGTTGGGATACGAGCAGTACTTC.